Listed below are T cell receptor beta chains from one sample, sequenced in a study of cytomegalovirus exposure and HLA in healthy donors. This table comes from immunoSEQ multiplex PCR, and its TCRdb copy is limited to in-frame clones, with some not included. The repertoire holds 85,000 to 100,000 clones, with 90% as singletons. Material for sequencing was PBMCs. Receptors originate from a man between 18 and 35 years old in good health and CMV-seronegative. Each CDR3 is given with its conserved first and last residue.

v_call: TRBV7-9; j_call: TRBJ2-1; cdr3_length: 15; cdr3_aa: CASSSPGQGYNEQFF
v_call: TRBV18; j_call: TRBJ2-3; cdr3_length: 16; cdr3_aa: CASSPPGHVDPDTQYF
v_call: TRBV5-1; j_call: TRBJ2-3; cdr3_length: 17; cdr3_aa: CASGAGAGALLTDTQYF
v_call: TRBV5-5; j_call: TRBJ1-1; cdr3_length: 14; cdr3_aa: CASSLAADSLTAFF
v_call: TRBV28; j_call: TRBJ2-7; cdr3_length: 16; cdr3_aa: CASSGGTSGKSYEQYF
v_call: TRBV5-1; j_call: TRBJ1-2; cdr3_length: 15; cdr3_aa: CASSLDRADNYGYTF
v_call: TRBV28; j_call: TRBJ2-1; cdr3_length: 15; cdr3_aa: CASRVAGTGYNEQFF
v_call: TRBV18; j_call: TRBJ1-1; cdr3_length: 14; cdr3_aa: CASSPPPGNTEAFF
v_call: TRBV9; j_call: TRBJ2-3; cdr3_length: 14; cdr3_aa: CASSVATSTDTQYF
v_call: TRBV13; j_call: TRBJ2-7; cdr3_length: 15; cdr3_aa: CASSFMGQGSYEQYF
v_call: TRBV7-2; j_call: -; cdr3_length: 15; cdr3_aa: CASSLDQSQTYEQYF
v_call: TRBV18; j_call: TRBJ1-5; cdr3_length: 14; cdr3_aa: CASSETGLNQPQHF
v_call: TRBV6-5; j_call: TRBJ2-7; cdr3_length: 13; cdr3_aa: CASRTGGVGEQYF
v_call: TRBV28; j_call: TRBJ2-3; cdr3_length: 20; cdr3_aa: CASSLEAETSGRARVNTQYF
v_call: TRBV2; j_call: TRBJ1-4; cdr3_length: 15; cdr3_aa: CASIRTGVTNEKLFF
v_call: TRBV4-2; j_call: TRBJ1-2; cdr3_length: 14; cdr3_aa: CASSPPQRGDGYTF
v_call: TRBV28; j_call: TRBJ1-2; cdr3_length: 12; cdr3_aa: CASREGDYGYTF
v_call: TRBV28; j_call: TRBJ1-5; cdr3_length: 14; cdr3_aa: CASSYQGFNQPQHF
v_call: TRBV28; j_call: TRBJ2-7; cdr3_length: 13; cdr3_aa: CASSRQAPYEQYF
v_call: TRBV27; j_call: TRBJ2-7; cdr3_length: 15; cdr3_aa: CASSLTSGRSYEQYF
v_call: TRBV9; j_call: TRBJ2-6; cdr3_length: 19; cdr3_aa: CASSANRDIQSSGANVLTF
v_call: TRBV30; j_call: TRBJ2-3; cdr3_length: 17; cdr3_aa: CAWSKTRTGTTTDTQYF
v_call: TRBV10-1; j_call: TRBJ2-2; cdr3_length: 16; cdr3_aa: CASSESQREGAGELFF
v_call: TRBV9; j_call: TRBJ1-2; cdr3_length: 14; cdr3_aa: CASSVDSSNYGYTF
v_call: TRBV10-3; j_call: TRBJ2-3; cdr3_length: 11; cdr3_aa: CAIAEDYTQYF
v_call: TRBV27; j_call: TRBJ1-6; cdr3_length: 14; cdr3_aa: CASRLINRESPLHF
v_call: TRBV10-3; j_call: TRBJ2-5; cdr3_length: 14; cdr3_aa: CAISAAGAQETQYF
v_call: TRBV2; j_call: TRBJ2-4; cdr3_length: 13; cdr3_aa: CASKTERSSIQYF
v_call: TRBV10-2; j_call: TRBJ2-1; cdr3_length: 14; cdr3_aa: CASSGIGLANEQFF
v_call: TRBV4-3; j_call: TRBJ2-1; cdr3_length: 16; cdr3_aa: CASSQGPAGADNEQFF
v_call: TRBV5-4; j_call: TRBJ2-5; cdr3_length: 13; cdr3_aa: CASSTEPKREQYF
v_call: TRBV5-1; j_call: TRBJ2-3; cdr3_length: 16; cdr3_aa: CASSPPRTSGTDTQYF
v_call: TRBV6-1; j_call: TRBJ1-4; cdr3_length: 15; cdr3_aa: CASSFGQGPNEKLFF
v_call: TRBV6-1; j_call: TRBJ2-7; cdr3_length: 14; cdr3_aa: CASSADFPPYEQYF
v_call: TRBV28; j_call: TRBJ2-1; cdr3_length: 15; cdr3_aa: CASSLMDSTYNEQFF
v_call: TRBV6-5; j_call: TRBJ2-7; cdr3_length: 14; cdr3_aa: CASSPGTGLHEQYF
v_call: TRBV11-3; j_call: TRBJ2-1; cdr3_length: 14; cdr3_aa: CASSLLTSGGEQFF
v_call: TRBV5-6; j_call: TRBJ2-3; cdr3_length: 16; cdr3_aa: CASSLELLQDTDTQYF
v_call: TRBV28; j_call: TRBJ1-4; cdr3_length: 13; cdr3_aa: CASSFPGQEKLFF
v_call: TRBV18; j_call: TRBJ2-5; cdr3_length: 15; cdr3_aa: CASSPKAGALGEQYF
v_call: TRBV19; j_call: TRBJ2-7; cdr3_length: 12; cdr3_aa: CASRDRHYEQYF
v_call: TRBV25-1; j_call: TRBJ2-1; cdr3_length: 13; cdr3_aa: CASSEWHDNEQFF
v_call: TRBV28; j_call: TRBJ1-6; cdr3_length: 17; cdr3_aa: CASSSPQGVSYNSPLHF
v_call: TRBV19; j_call: TRBJ1-5; cdr3_length: 15; cdr3_aa: CASSIQGGRNQPQHF
v_call: TRBV7-6; j_call: TRBJ2-5; cdr3_length: 14; cdr3_aa: CASSLWGEGETQYF
v_call: TRBV7-8; j_call: TRBJ2-1; cdr3_length: 13; cdr3_aa: CASSLDRGYEQFF
v_call: TRBV27; j_call: TRBJ1-1; cdr3_length: 13; cdr3_aa: CASSFRRDRAAFF
v_call: TRBV18; j_call: TRBJ2-7; cdr3_length: 14; cdr3_aa: CASSPLSQIYEQYF
v_call: TRBV28; j_call: TRBJ2-7; cdr3_length: 12; cdr3_aa: CASAATPYEQYF
v_call: TRBV4-1; j_call: TRBJ2-7; cdr3_length: 15; cdr3_aa: CASSHPGTGIYEQYF
v_call: TRBV6-1; j_call: TRBJ2-6; cdr3_length: 14; cdr3_aa: CALYDRAGANVLTF
v_call: TRBV29-1; j_call: -; cdr3_length: 13; cdr3_aa: CSVRQGIEHEQYF